This T cell receptor (beta chain) was sequenced for a study of blood T cell repertoires in COVID-19. Study background: The cDNA or gDNA used as material had been derived from T cells, B-cell-depleted T cells, or PBMCs.

The repertoire was sequenced with immunoSEQ multiplex PCR; TCRdb's copy has only in-frame clones and lacks some. The sample yields 40,000 to 50,000 clones, around nine tenths seen once. The CDR3 runs to 14 residues. Germline-derived CDR1 and CDR2 are SGHTA and FQGNSA. Trimming stripped 4 bases from V and 4 bases from J, with 13 bases between. Sequences were obtained from peripheral blood. The receptor comes from a man aged 45-65 years with active COVID-19. The rearrangement uses TRBV7-2 and TRBJ1-2, with a tentative D call TRBD1 (5 bases). CDR3 coding DNA: TGTGCCAGCAGCTCGGGCGGGGGAGGCTATGGCTACACCTTC. The encoded protein is CASSSGGGGYGYTF.